This T cell receptor (beta chain) is drawn from a study of blood T cell repertoires in COVID-19. Whole-study context: T cells, B-cell-depleted T cells, or PBMCs provided the cDNA or gDNA that served as material.

Measured with immunoSEQ multiplex PCR; TCRdb has only the in-frame clones, and not every one. The table has around 99,000 clones, 80% to 90% seen once. The CDR3 has 15 amino acids. Germline V gives CDR1 SGDLS, CDR2 YYNGEE. V gave up 4 bases and J gave up 3 bases; unmatched junction bases: 9. Input material: peripheral blood. The source is a man aged 35 to 55 with active or convalescent COVID-19. The rearrangement joins TRBV9 to TRBJ2-7; 8 nucleotides align to TRBD1. CDR3 in amino acids: CASSPSWGQVYEQYF. The CDR3 DNA reads TGTGCCAGCAGCCCAAGTTGGGGACAGGTCTACGAGCAGTACTTC.